These 14 T cell receptor beta chains were sequenced from one sample in a study of long-term antiretroviral therapy in people with HIV. The assay, immunoSEQ v3.0, was run at survey level. Produced via immunoSEQ multiplex PCR; TCRdb's table is partial and in-frame only. The data show under 35,000 clones, roughly 96% seen once. This sample comprised unsorted PBMCs, obtained 6.6 years after starting antiretroviral therapy. These TCRs come from a young man with HIV.

The rearrangement links TRBV19 to TRBJ2-3; D remains unclear. This CDR3 comprises 15 residues. V dropped 6 bases and J dropped 1 base, with 14 bases sitting between them. Germline values: CDR1 LNHDA, CDR2 SQIVND (reference sequence). The CDR3 sequence: CASSRSRSGTDTQYF. CDR3 nucleotide sequence: TGTGCCAGTAGCCGGAGCCGGTCAGGCACAGATACGCAGTATTTT.

The chain has TRBV7-9 and TRBJ2-7; 9 positions agree with TRBD1. V was clipped by 1 base and J by 3 bases; unmatched bases: 4. This CDR3 spans 15 amino acids. Germline V gene data show CDR1 as SEHNR and CDR2 as FQNEAQ (reference sequence). The CDR3 spells CASSLGDRAFYEQYF. The DNA of the CDR3 is TGTGCCAGCAGCTTAGGGGACAGGGCTTTCTACGAGCAGTACTTC.

This chain uses TRBV19 with TRBJ2-7, with a possible D match to TRBD2 (5 bases). Germline V CDR1 and CDR2: LNHDA, SQIVND (reference sequence). The V gene lost 0 bases and the J gene lost 2 bases, with 23 bases spanning the gap. The CDR3 is made up of 19 amino acids. The CDR3 DNA reads TGTGCCAGTAGTATAGATCCCGCCAGAGGAGGAACCAACGCCTACGAGCAGTACTTC. It translates to CASSIDPARGGTNAYEQYF.

The genes are TRBV6-6 and TRBJ2-3; D possibly corresponds to TRBD1 (6 bases). This CDR3 is built from 13 residues. The V end was cut by 10 bases, the J end by 2 bases, with 13 bases between. From germline, CDR1 is MNHNY and CDR2 SVGAGI (reference sequence). The CDR3 loop reads CATTTGFTDTQYF. CDR3 in DNA: TGTGCCACCACGACAGGATTCACAGATACGCAGTATTTT.

The V gene is TRBV4-3, the J gene TRBJ1-4, with D uncertain. The V end was cut by 0 bases, the J end by 2 bases, with 10 bases between. The CDR3 sequence is 16 residues long. Germline V CDR1 and CDR2: LGHNA, YSLEER. Here the CDR3 reads CASSQDGIVTNEKLFF. The CDR3 nucleotides read TGCGCCAGCAGCCAAGATGGGATAGTCACTAATGAAAAACTGTTTTTT.

For the CDR3, the DNA is TGCAGTGCTAGAGGCGACGAGCAGTACTTC. This encodes CSARGDEQYF. This chain uses TRBV20-1 with TRBJ2-7; D call uncertain. Trimming pared 1 base from V and 5 bases from J, leaving 3 bases between. Germline CDR1 reads DFQATT; CDR2 reads SNEGSKA (reference sequence). The CDR3 contains 10 residues.

The genes are TRBV10-1 and TRBJ2-1; TRBD1 matches 8 bases. J lost 3 bases, V lost 1 base, and 11 bases had no gene match. CDR1 is WNHNN, CDR2 SYGVQD, per germline (reference sequence). The CDR3 runs 18 residues. CDR3 coding DNA: TGCGCCAGCAGTGAGTGTGTCAACAGGGGGAGGATCTACAATGAGCAGTTCTTC. It specifies CASSECVNRGRIYNEQFF.

The CDR3 is CASSYGALDEQFF. For the CDR3, the DNA is TGTGCCAGCAGTTACGGGGCTCTCGATGAGCAGTTCTTC. The V gene is TRBV6-5, the J gene TRBJ2-1, with TRBD1 as a possible D gene (5 bases). Germline loops: CDR1 MNHEY, CDR2 SVGAGI. The CDR3 contains 13 residues. V dropped 2 bases and J dropped 8 bases, with 10 bases sitting between them.

V gene TRBV2 combines with J gene TRBJ1-1, with D possibly being TRBD1 (5 bases). V lost 10 bases and J lost 3, with 21 bases in between. This CDR3 region has 15 residues. Germline CDR1 reads SNHLY; CDR2 reads FYNNEI. The CDR3 sequence: CAIQRSTELYTEAFF. The CDR3 nucleotides read TGTGCCATCCAACGATCGACAGAGCTTTACACTGAAGCTTTCTTT.

Comments on this clone: The junction and the germline gene differ at one end; a read error may be behind it. The chain couples TRBV4-3 to TRBJ2-2, with D possibly being TRBD1 or TRBD2 (5 bases each). The CDR3 totals 13 residues. CDR1 LGHNA and CDR2 YSLEER come from the germline V gene. The CDR3 nucleotides read TGCGCCAGCAGCAGGGACGTCACCCGGGAGCTGTTTTTT. This sequence encodes CASSRDVTRELFF.

The chain's CDR3 is CSVLASGSSTDTQYF. The CDR3 DNA sequence: TGCAGCGTTTTGGCTAGCGGAAGCAGCACAGATACGCAGTATTTT. The J gene is TRBJ2-3, the V gene TRBV29-1; TRBD2 agrees at 7 bases. There are 15 residues in the CDR3. Unmatched junction bases numbered 8, after V lost 5 bases and J lost 0 bases. Germline lookup yields CDR1 SQVTM and CDR2 ANQGSEA.

This chain joins TRBV9 and TRBJ1-6; D unresolved. Trimming removed 0 bases at V and 7 bases at J, with 11 bases between. Looked up from germline, CDR1 is SGDLS and CDR2 is YYNGEE. The CDR3 is 15 amino acids. CDR3 coding DNA: TGTGCCAGCAGCGTAGGGTCCATGATCAATTCACCCCTCCACTTT. This encodes CASSVGSMINSPLHF. Full variable domain (outside the CDR3, taken from reference TRBV9 and TRBJ1-6): DSGVTQTPKHLITATGQRVTLRCSPRSGDLSVYWYQQSLDQGLQFLIQYYNGEERAKGNILERFSAQQFPDLHSELNLSSLELGDSALYFCASSVGSMINSPLHFGNGTRLTVT.

The CDR3 DNA reads TGTGCCATCAGTGACCCATTACGGGACAGACCTAACTATGGCTACACCTTC. Its translation is CAISDPLRDRPNYGYTF. This sequence joins TRBV10-3 and TRBJ1-2, with 7 bases fitting TRBD1. The V gene end was trimmed by 3 bases and the J gene end by 0 bases; junction bases not matched to a gene: 10. The CDR3 has 17 residues. From germline, CDR1 is ENHRY and CDR2 SYGVKD.

The V and J genes are TRBV4-2 and TRBJ2-2; 14 nucleotides align to TRBD2. This CDR3 is built from 18 residues. Trimming cost V 3 bases and J 5 bases; bases outside gene matches: 8. From germline, CDR1 is LGHNA and CDR2 YNFKEQ. CDR3 bases: TGTGCCAGCAGCCAGCGACTAGCGGGGGGGCCGGGGACCGGGGAGCTGTTTTTT. Encoded protein: CASSQRLAGGPGTGELFF.